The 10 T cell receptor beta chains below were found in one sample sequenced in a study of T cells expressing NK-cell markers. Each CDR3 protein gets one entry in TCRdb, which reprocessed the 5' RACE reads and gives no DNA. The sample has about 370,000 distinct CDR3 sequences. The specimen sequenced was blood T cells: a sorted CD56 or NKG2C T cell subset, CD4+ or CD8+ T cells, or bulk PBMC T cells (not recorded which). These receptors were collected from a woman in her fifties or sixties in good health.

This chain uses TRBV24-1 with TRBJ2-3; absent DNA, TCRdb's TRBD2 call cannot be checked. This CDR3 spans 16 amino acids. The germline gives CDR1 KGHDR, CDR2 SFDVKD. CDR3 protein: CATSDRAGEGSDTQYF.

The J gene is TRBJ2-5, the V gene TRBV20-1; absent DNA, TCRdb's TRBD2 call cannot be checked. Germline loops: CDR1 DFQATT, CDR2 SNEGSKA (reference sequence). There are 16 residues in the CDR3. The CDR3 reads CSALTTSGRRRETQYF.

The CDR3 protein is CASSLADRGTDTQYF. J is TRBJ2-3 and V is TRBV5-1; TCRdb indicates TRBD1, and absent DNA this call remains unverified. The CDR3 loop spans 15 amino acids. The germline V gene encodes CDR1 SGHRS and CDR2 YFSETQ.

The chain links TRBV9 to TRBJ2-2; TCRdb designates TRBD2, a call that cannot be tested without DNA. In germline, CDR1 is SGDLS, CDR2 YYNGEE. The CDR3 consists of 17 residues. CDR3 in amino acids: CASSAIGLAGRTGELFF.

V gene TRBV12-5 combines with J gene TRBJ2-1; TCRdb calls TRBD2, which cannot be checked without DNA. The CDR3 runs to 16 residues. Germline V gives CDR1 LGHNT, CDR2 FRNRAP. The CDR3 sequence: CASGLTSGRLYNEQFF. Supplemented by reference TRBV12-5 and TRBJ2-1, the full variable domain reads DARVTQTPRHKVTEMGQEVTMRCQPILGHNTVFWYRQTMMQGLELLAYFRNRAPLDDSGMPKDRFSAEMPDATLATLKIQPSEPRDSAVYFCASGLTSGRLYNEQFFGPGTRLTVL.

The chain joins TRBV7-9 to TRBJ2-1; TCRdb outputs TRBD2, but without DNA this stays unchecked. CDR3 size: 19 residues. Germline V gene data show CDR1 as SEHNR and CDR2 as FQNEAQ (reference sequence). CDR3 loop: CASSIGGQRRLAVLREQFF.

CDR3 residues: CASSLRAGPTDTQYF. V gene TRBV5-1 combines with J gene TRBJ2-3; TCRdb designates TRBD2, a call that cannot be tested without DNA. Germline CDR1 SGHRS, CDR2 YFSETQ. The CDR3 length is 15 residues.

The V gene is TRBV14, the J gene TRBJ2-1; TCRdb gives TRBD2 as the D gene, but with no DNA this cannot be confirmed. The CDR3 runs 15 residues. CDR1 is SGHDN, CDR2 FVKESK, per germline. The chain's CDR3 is CASSQVASGIGEQFF.

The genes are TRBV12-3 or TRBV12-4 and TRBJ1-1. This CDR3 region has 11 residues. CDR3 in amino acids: CASGKVQEAFF.

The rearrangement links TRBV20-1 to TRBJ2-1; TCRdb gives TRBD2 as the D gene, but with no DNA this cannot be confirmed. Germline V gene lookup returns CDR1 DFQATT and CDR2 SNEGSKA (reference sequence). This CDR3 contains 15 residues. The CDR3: CSATTGLAGWNEQFF.